This T cell receptor beta chain was found in a study of cytomegalovirus exposure and HLA in healthy donors. The primer mix had 60 Vbeta and 13 Jbeta primers. TCRdb's copy holds only in-frame clones and misses some; the assay was immunoSEQ multiplex PCR. The table shows some 99,000 clones, with around 70% occurring only once. Germline V lookup: CDR1 MNHNS, CDR2 SASEGT. The length of the CDR3 is 14 residues. The V and J ends lost 6 bases and 2 bases respectively, with 14 bases between them. The TCR sequence derives from a woman in her 70s in good health and CMV-seropositive. The chain employs TRBV6-1 and TRBJ2-7, with D possibly matching TRBD1 (6 bases). Sequenced input: PBMCs. CDR3 sequence reads: CASRGTQGTYEQYF. The CDR3 region has the DNA TGTGCCAGCAGGGGAACGCAGGGGACCTACGAGCAGTACTTC.